This T cell receptor beta chain was recorded in a study of cytomegalovirus exposure and HLA in healthy donors. Across the study: Of the donors genotyped, 300 to 500 in all, less than 90% fell in the Caucasian-associated ancestry cluster.

PCR used 60 Vbeta primers and 13 Jbeta primers. Profiled with immunoSEQ multiplex PCR; TCRdb holds only in-frame clones, not every one. The data show approximately 170,000 clones, 80% seen once. Study-level points and caveats: In a later analysis, V- and J-gene trimming of beta chains associated with a DCLRE1C missense variant, replicated independently.

The CDR3 consists of 15 residues. With V trimmed by 5 bases and J by 2 bases, 7 bases remained unmatched. Per germline, CDR1 SGHRS and CDR2 YFSETQ. Turning to this clone: Its antigen is unknown.

V and J are TRBV5-1 and TRBJ2-5, with 9 bases identical to TRBD1. The TCR comes from a human donor in good health. Material: PBMCs. CDR3 nucleotides: TGCGCCAGCAGTGGCCGGGACAGGGATCAAGAGACCCAGTACTTC. It specifies CASSGRDRDQETQYF. Full variable domain (rest looked up from reference TRBV5-1 and TRBJ2-5): KAGVTQTPRYLIKTRGQQVTLSCSPISGHRSVSWYQQTPGQGLQFLFEYFSETQRNKGNFPGRFSGRQFSNSRSEMNVSTLELGDSALYLCASSGRDRDQETQYFGPGTRLLVL.